A single sample is the source of the 27 T cell receptor beta chains below, sequenced in a study of blood T cells in healthy people across ages (dated by TCRdb to 2013 to 2016). The library came from 5' RACE. TCRdb shows the sequencer as Illumina HiSeq 2500. A second PCR of roughly 7 to 12 cycles was run with a J-beta primer mix and a sample-barcoded 5' primer. The public reads were quality trimmed at Q25 with fastp and then assembled into clones with MiXCR by TCRdb, keeping productive beta chains. All rows with the same CDR3 protein become a single entry with the most common DNA and genes. The table for this sample lists under 2 million distinct CDR3 sequences; 30% to 40% of them were counted only once. The ten largest clonotypes hold approximately 10% of the sample. Source material: blood. These receptors all stem from a woman aged 25 to 39 in good health.

The rearrangement links TRBV15 to TRBJ1-2; D perhaps matches TRBD1 (6 bases). Germline V gene data show CDR1 as LNHNV and CDR2 as YYDKDF (reference sequence). The V gene lost 1 base and the J gene lost 8 bases, with 14 bases spanning the gap. The CDR3 consists of 14 residues. The CDR3 region is CATSRVPGASGYTF. The CDR3 DNA follows: TGTGCCACCAGCAGAGTTCCGGGGGCGAGCGGCTACACCTTC. Full variable domain (rest looked up from reference TRBV15 and TRBJ1-2): DAMVIQNPRYQVTQFGKPVTLSCSQTLNHNVMYWYQQKSSQAPKLLFHYYDKDFNNEADTPDNFQSRRPNTSFCFLDIRSPGLGDTAMYLCATSRVPGASGYTFGSGTRLTVV.

This clonotype has a count of ten or more. V and J are TRBV7-3 and TRBJ2-3, with TRBD2 matching over 8 bases. V lost 6 bases and J lost 1; bases outside the gene matches: 6. Germline V lookup: CDR1 SGHTA, CDR2 FQGTGA. CDR3 length equals 15 residues. CDR3 DNA sequence: TGTGCCAGCAGTCCTAGACTAGCGCGCACAGATACGCAGTATTTT. It yields the protein CASSPRLARTDTQYF. The full variable domain, rest sourced from reference TRBV7-3 and TRBJ2-3, is GAGVSQTPSNKVTEKGKYVELRCDPISGHTALYWYRQSLGQGPEFLIYFQGTGAADDSGLPNDRFFAVRPEGSVSTLKIQRTERGDSAVYLCASSPRLARTDTQYFGPGTRLTVL.

This rearrangement joins TRBV20-1 to TRBJ1-2; D might be TRBD1 (5 bases). The CDR3 loop spans 14 amino acids. Per the germline V gene, CDR1 is DFQATT and CDR2 is SNEGSKA (reference sequence). Trimming took 0 bases from V and 4 from J, leaving 12 bases between them. CDR3 DNA: TGCAGTGCTAGAGATCAGGGAGGCAGCTATGGCTACACCTTC. It encodes CSARDQGGSYGYTF.

This clonotype came up a few times. The rearrangement uses TRBV4-1 and TRBJ1-4, with TRBD1 as a possible D gene (5 bases). Looked up from germline, CDR1 is MGHRA and CDR2 is YSYEKL. The CDR3 has 19 residues. Trimming left V 4 bases short and J 2 bases short, with 23 bases between. DNA of the CDR3: TGCGCCAGCAGCCCTCTATTCAGGGTCAGACTGAAGACTAATGAAAAACTGTTTTTT. The encoded protein is CASSPLFRVRLKTNEKLFF.

Many counts were recorded for this clonotype. This chain connects TRBV5-1 to TRBJ2-1; 12 bases match TRBD2. V trimming: 4 bases; J trimming: 0 bases; junction bases outside the gene matches: 8. The CDR3 is made up of 18 amino acids. CDR1 and CDR2 from the germline V gene are SGHRS and YFSETQ. CDR3 sequence: CASSRPTSGSSSYNEQFF. The CDR3 bases are TGCGCCAGCAGCCGACCGACTAGCGGGAGTAGCTCCTACAATGAGCAGTTCTTC. The full variable domain, with the rest looked up from reference TRBV5-1 and TRBJ2-1, is KAGVTQTPRYLIKTRGQQVTLSCSPISGHRSVSWYQQTPGQGLQFLFEYFSETQRNKGNFPGRFSGRQFSNSRSEMNVSTLELGDSALYLCASSRPTSGSSSYNEQFFGPGTRLTVL.

The table lists this clonotype with a few counts. This chain joins TRBV20-1 and TRBJ2-3; 13 nucleotides match TRBD2. The CDR3 contains 15 residues. V lost 1 base and J lost 6; bases outside the gene matches: 4. Germline V gene lookup returns CDR1 DFQATT and CDR2 SNEGSKA (reference sequence). This CDR3 is CSARVGTSGVDTQYF. The DNA for the CDR3 is TGCAGTGCTAGAGTAGGGACTAGCGGGGTTGATACGCAGTATTTT.

This chain uses TRBV2 with TRBJ2-1, with D possibly matching TRBD1 (6 bases). The CDR3 contains 13 residues. The germline gives CDR1 SNHLY, CDR2 FYNNEI. Trimming shortened V by 9 bases and J by 10 bases, and 19 bases separated the two germline ends. CDR3 sequence reads: CARPPLGGREQFF. The CDR3 DNA reads TGTGCCAGACCGCCTCTAGGGGGTAGGGAGCAGTTCTTC.

This chain connects TRBV5-1 to TRBJ2-7, with D perhaps matching TRBD1 (6 bases). V gave up 0 bases and J gave up 3 bases, with 13 bases separating them. CDR1 and CDR2 from the germline V gene are SGHRS and YFSETQ. The CDR3 is 15 residues long. The CDR3 DNA follows: TGCGCCAGCAGCTTGGCTCCCGACAGGAACTACGAGCAGTACTTC. Translation gives CASSLAPDRNYEQYF.

The CDR3 bases are TGTGCCACGGACGTCAGGGCCTCCTCTGGGGCCAACGTCCTGACTTTC. Protein: CATDVRASSGANVLTF. The V and J genes are TRBV5-4 and TRBJ2-6; D possibly corresponds to TRBD1 (5 bases). The V gene's germline CDR1 is SGHNT and CDR2 YYREEE (reference sequence). The V end was cut by 9 bases, the J end by 0 bases, with 16 bases between. The CDR3 covers 16 residues.

The chain joins TRBV5-1 to TRBJ2-7; D possibly corresponds to TRBD1 (5 bases). Germline V lookup: CDR1 SGHRS, CDR2 YFSETQ. Trimming stripped 4 bases from V and 3 bases from J, with 17 bases between. CDR3 length equals 15 residues. The CDR3 nucleotides read TGCGCCAGCAGCAGGGGCACAGCCCATTACTACGAGCAGTACTTC. Translating gives CASSRGTAHYYEQYF.

At least ten counts were recorded for this clonotype. This rearrangement joins TRBV20-1 to TRBJ2-1; 8 bases agree with TRBD1. CDR1 is DFQATT, CDR2 SNEGSKA, per germline (reference sequence). V was clipped by 0 bases and J by 1 base; unmatched bases: 2. The CDR3 extends over 15 amino acids. CDR3 sequence reads: CSARDRQGSYNEQFF. The CDR3 DNA reads as TGCAGTGCTAGAGATCGACAGGGGTCCTACAATGAGCAGTTCTTC.

This clonotype showed up just a few times. V usage is TRBV30 and J usage is TRBJ2-7, with D maybe TRBD2 (5 bases). Germline assignment: CDR1 GTSNPN and CDR2 SVGIG (reference sequence). The V end lost 2 bases, the J end lost 4 bases, and 6 bases lay between the germline ends. CDR3 length equals 11 residues. The CDR3 region has the DNA TGTGCCTGGAGTCGGGGTTACGAGCAGTACTTC. This sequence encodes CAWSRGYEQYF.

This clonotype showed up just a few times. J is TRBJ2-7 and V is TRBV2; 9 bases fit TRBD1. CDR1 and CDR2 from the germline V gene are SNHLY and FYNNEI. The CDR3 contains 13 residues. Germline trimming cut 7 bases from V and 4 bases from J; bases unmatched to any gene: 5. The CDR3 reads CASNLDRGYEQYF. Here the CDR3 DNA reads TGTGCCAGCAATCTGGACAGGGGTTACGAGCAGTACTTC.

The chain joins TRBV9 to TRBJ2-1; 13 bases agree with TRBD2. With 0 bases clipped from V and 4 bases from J, the junction kept 10 bases outside the gene matches. This CDR3 is built from 19 residues. Germline V CDR1 and CDR2: SGDLS, YYNGEE. DNA for the CDR3: TGTGCCAGCAGCGTAGAAGGACTAGCGGGGGAATCCCTATACAATGAGCAGTTCTTC. Amino acid sequence: CASSVEGLAGESLYNEQFF.

This clonotype was picked up a small number of times. The chain has TRBV10-3 and TRBJ2-5; TRBD1 might be the D (5 bases). The CDR3 is made up of 14 amino acids. The germline V gene encodes CDR1 ENHRY and CDR2 SYGVKD. The V end was cut by 3 bases, the J end by 0 bases, with 8 bases between. The CDR3, as DNA: TGTGCCATCAGTGATGACAGAAACCAAGAGACCCAGTACTTC. It translates to CAISDDRNQETQYF.

This chain connects TRBV2 to TRBJ2-7; D gene uncertain. The CDR3 consists of 13 residues. Germline V gene lookup returns CDR1 SNHLY and CDR2 FYNNEI. Between the trimmed V and J ends, which lost 4 bases and 3 bases, there was a span of 10 bases. The CDR3 reads CASSATFLYEQYF. CDR3 in DNA: TGTGCCAGCAGTGCGACGTTCCTCTACGAGCAGTACTTC.

This clonotype was recorded a few times. The chain has TRBV12-3 or TRBV12-4 and TRBJ1-2, with D tentatively TRBD1 (5 bases). The CDR3 spans 12 residues. V was clipped by 7 bases and J by 4 bases, with 10 bases between them. Written as DNA, the CDR3 is TGTGCCAGCATGGAGACAGCCTATGGCTACACCTTC. It translates to CASMETAYGYTF.

The chain employs TRBV5-6 and TRBJ2-7; 11 nucleotides match TRBD2. Losses at the gene ends were 0 bases for V and 2 bases for J; bases not matched to a gene: 7. Germline V gene lookup returns CDR1 SGHDT and CDR2 YYEEEE. This CDR3 region has 17 residues. The CDR3 DNA follows: TGTGCCAGCAGCTTGGCATTGGGACTAGCGGAGACCTACGAGCAGTACTTC. Its translation is CASSLALGLAETYEQYF.

In this sample, this clonotype turned up a few times. V and J are TRBV20-1 and TRBJ2-3; unclear D gene. V was clipped by 3 bases and J by 7 bases, with 14 bases between them. The CDR3 runs to 13 residues. The V gene's germline CDR1 is DFQATT and CDR2 SNEGSKA (reference sequence). The CDR3 protein is CSARPLANYTQYF. DNA of the CDR3: TGCAGTGCTAGGCCCCTTGCGAATTATACGCAGTATTTT.

The chain combines TRBV2 with TRBJ2-2; D unresolved. From germline, CDR1 is SNHLY and CDR2 FYNNEI. V dropped 6 bases and J dropped 2 bases, with 10 bases sitting between them. The CDR3 loop spans 14 amino acids. The CDR3 nucleotides read TGTGCCAGCAGATCAACAGCTAACACCGGGGAGCTGTTTTTT. Translation: CASRSTANTGELFF.

The V and J genes are TRBV11-3 and TRBJ2-7, with 9 bases lining up with TRBD2. Germline trimming cut 5 bases from V and 3 bases from J; bases unmatched to any gene: 11. Per the germline V gene, CDR1 is SGHNT and CDR2 is YENEEA. The CDR3 is 16 residues long. This chain's CDR3 is CASSPLALAGFYEQYF. CDR3 DNA sequence: TGTGCCAGCAGCCCCCTCGCGCTAGCGGGGTTCTACGAGCAGTACTTC.

This clonotype was seen many times. This chain uses TRBV4-1 with TRBJ2-5; no definite D call. The V and J ends lost 1 base and 5 bases respectively, with 11 bases between them. The length of the CDR3 is 14 residues. Per germline, CDR1 MGHRA and CDR2 YSYEKL. CDR3 protein: CASSQVELRETQYF. The DNA of the CDR3 is TGCGCCAGCAGCCAAGTCGAACTGAGGGAGACCCAGTACTTC.

As for this clonotype: One base away lies a much larger clone, so this may be a sequencing read error. CDR3 sequence (DNA): TGCGCCAGCAGCCAAATTGGGAGGGAGACCCAGTACTTC. Translated: CASSQIGRETQYF. The V call is TRBV4-1, the J call TRBJ2-5, with D maybe TRBD2 (6 bases). Deletions cut 2 bases from V and 5 bases from J, with 9 bases between. From germline, CDR1 is MGHRA and CDR2 YSYEKL. There are 13 residues in the CDR3.

This rearrangement joins TRBV14 to TRBJ2-1, with 11 bases lining up with TRBD2. Germline V gene data show CDR1 as SGHDN and CDR2 as FVKESK. This CDR3 spans 18 amino acids. Trimming took 0 bases from V and 0 from J; bases not matched to a gene: 4. CDR3 DNA sequence: TGTGCCAGCAGCCAAGAAGTGACTAGCGGGGACTCCTACAATGAGCAGTTCTTC. It specifies CASSQEVTSGDSYNEQFF.

The chain combines TRBV5-1 with TRBJ2-2, with D hard to call. The CDR3 contains 14 residues. Germline values: CDR1 SGHRS, CDR2 YFSETQ. V lost 6 bases and J lost 0, with 9 bases in between. CDR3 sequence: CASKPGSNTGELFF. CDR3 DNA: TGCGCCAGCAAGCCGGGTTCGAACACCGGGGAGCTGTTTTTT. The entire variable domain, with the rest obtained from reference TRBV5-1 and TRBJ2-2, is as follows: KAGVTQTPRYLIKTRGQQVTLSCSPISGHRSVSWYQQTPGQGLQFLFEYFSETQRNKGNFPGRFSGRQFSNSRSEMNVSTLELGDSALYLCASKPGSNTGELFFGEGSRLTVL.

Note on this clonotype: One junction end does not reproduce the germline sequence, and a read error may be involved. The V call is TRBV28, the J call TRBJ1-2, with 8 bases fitting TRBD1. Germline loops: CDR1 MDHEN, CDR2 SYDVKM. The CDR3 has 14 amino acids. CDR3 sequence reads: CTSRPQTGVYGYTF. The CDR3 nucleotides are TGTACCAGCAGACCCCAGACAGGGGTCTATGGCTACACCTTC.

Comments on this clonotype: Mismatch with germline at one junction end may stem from a read error. This rearrangement joins TRBV4-2 to TRBJ1-2; D is uncertain. CDR3 size: 14 residues. Germline V lookup: CDR1 LGHNA, CDR2 YNFKEQ. The CDR3 DNA reads TGTGTCAGCAGCCAAGATCGGTTGCTACAGGGCTACACCTTC. Translation: CVSSQDRLLQGYTF.